A single T cell receptor beta chain is shown here with its context. The antigen is not known. This entry belongs to a study of T cells after yellow fever vaccination. The CDR3 is 14 residues long. Germline V gene lookup returns CDR1 SGHTA and CDR2 FQGNSA. The V and J ends lost 2 bases and 8 bases respectively, with 15 bases between them. Points from the study as a whole: Re-detected after boosting: most primary clones, almost 97% of CD4 and 88% of CD8.

TCRdb called the 5' RACE reads again in MiXCR, with one record for every CDR3 protein. The data contain 500,000 to 650,000 distinct CDR3 sequences, about a sixth of them singletons. The sample here was PBMCs, taken about 5 days after the first yellow fever vaccination. The genes are TRBV7-2 and TRBJ1-2, with D possibly being TRBD1 (6 bases). The receptor's source is a man younger than 35 who received the YFV17D yellow fever vaccine. CDR3 protein: CASSLSPTGNGYTF. In DNA, the CDR3 is TGTGCCAGCAGCTTAAGTCCGACAGGAAACGGCTACACCTTC.